The TCR beta chain described here comes from a study of cytomegalovirus exposure and HLA in healthy donors. Study-wide results and caveats: In a later analysis, V- and J-gene trimming of beta chains associated with a DCLRE1C missense variant, replicated independently. A prior analysis recorded that most TCR beta V segments were productive about 90% or about 30% of the time. As a later analysis revealed, most CMV-associated TCR beta chains appeared HLA-restricted.

Both 60 Vbeta primers and 13 Jbeta primers went into the PCR. Sequencing was performed with immunoSEQ multiplex PCR; in TCRdb, only in-frame clones are kept and a portion is missing. The sample consists of about 120,000 clones, 65% to 85% of them appearing once. Donors were nominally healthy when sampled, though unrecorded immune exposures were likely. Worth noting for this clone: What it binds is unknown.

Germline V gene sequence: CDR1 GTSNPN, CDR2 SVGIG (reference sequence). V lost 8 bases and J lost 0; bases outside the gene matches: 5. This CDR3 region has 13 residues. Sequencing used PBMCs. This chain uses TRBV30 with TRBJ1-2, with TRBD1 matching 8 bases. This receptor was taken from a woman aged 40-49 years in good health and CMV-seropositive. CDR3 coding DNA: TGTGCCCAGACAGGGGACACTAACTATGGCTACACCTTC. It translates to CAQTGDTNYGYTF. Based on the CDR3 plus reference TRBV30 and TRBJ1-2, the full variable domain is SQTIHQWPATLVQPVGSPLSLECTVEGTSNPNLYWYRQAAGRGLQLLFYSVGIGQISSEVPQNLSASRPQDRQFILSSKKLLLSDSGFYLCAQTGDTNYGYTFGSGTRLTVV.